This TCR beta chain is from a study of control samples from healthy donors and cancer patients. Germline V gives CDR1 KGHSH, CDR2 LQKENI. The CDR3 loop spans 15 amino acids. J lost 6 bases, V lost 0 bases, and 2 bases had no gene match. Clones were sequenced by immunoSEQ multiplex PCR, and TCRdb holds only the in-frame ones, with some missing. Found here are about 64,000 clones, more than 85% of them singletons; the top ten hold about 1.7%. Material: PBMCs. The rearrangement uses TRBV18 and TRBJ2-1; TRBD1 aligns across 10 bases. The TCR originated in a man aged 35 to 55 with colorectal cancer. The CDR3 DNA follows: TGTGCCAGCTCACCACCGAGACAGGGGGCCAATGAGCAGTTCTTC. Encoded protein: CASSPPRQGANEQFF.